This T cell receptor (beta chain) is from a study of blood T cell repertoires in COVID-19. This CDR3 has 14 amino acids. The germline V gene encodes CDR1 MNHEY and CDR2 SVGAGI. The ends were cut back, 6 bases at V and 4 bases at J, with 15 bases in the middle. TCRdb's table, derived via immunoSEQ multiplex PCR, lists solely in-frame clones and lacks some. The sample consists of about 140,000 clones, roughly 84% of them appearing once. This chain uses TRBV6-5 with TRBJ2-5, with a possible D match to TRBD2 (5 bases). This sequence originates from a man aged 25-45 years with COVID-19, enrolled during active disease. The specimen was peripheral blood. The CDR3 spells CASRGVLDRETQYF. The CDR3, as DNA: TGTGCCAGCAGGGGAGTCCTAGACCGAGAGACCCAGTACTTC.